The rows below give T cell receptor beta chains drawn from one sample of a study of blood T cell dynamics during melanoma immunotherapy. Data came from immunoSEQ multiplex PCR; TCRdb stores just in-frame clones and leaves some out. The sample yields approximately 11,000 clones, roughly nine tenths seen once. The source material was blood, sampled from a patient treated with checkpoint blockade. Receptors were obtained from a human donor with melanoma. Each CDR3 is given with its conserved first and last residue. D genes are given only for firm matches. Size is omitted from some rows. Given values are once, few, many or a class for expanded clones.

>TRBJ1-4|TRBV28|-|-
TGTGCCAGCACCCCCAGGTCGGGACCAGGGTACGAAAAACTGTTTTTT
CASTPRSGPGYEKLFF
>TRBJ1-5|TRBV27|-|-
TGTGCCAGCGGCCCGTTTCAGCCCCAGCATTTT
CASGPFQPQHF
>TRBJ2-3|TRBV2|-|-
TGTGCCAGCAGGGAGGGTTGGACAGATACGCAGTATTTT
CASREGWTDTQYF
>TRBJ1-2|TRBV7-9|-|-
TGTGCCAGCACCTGGGGGGACTATGGCTACACCTTC
CASTWGDYGYTF
>TRBJ2-4|TRBV28|-|-
TGTGCCAGCAGTTCGACGACGCTAGCCAAAAACATTCAGTACTTC
CASSSTTLAKNIQYF
>TRBJ1-4|TRBV14|few|-
TGTGCCAGCAGCCCCCGGGGGGGTAATGAAAAACTGTTTTTT
CASSPRGGNEKLFF
>TRBJ2-1|TRBV7-6|-|-
TGTGCCAGCAGCTTAATGGCGGGGCGACACAATGAGCAGTTCTTC
CASSLMAGRHNEQFF
>TRBJ2-3|TRBV7-3|-|TRBD2
TGTGCCAGCAGCTTCCTTTCGGCGGGAGGTAGGGCAGATACGCAGTATTTT
CASSFLSAGGRADTQYF
>TRBJ1-5|TRBV27|-|-
TGTGCCAGCAGTTCCATCCCGGGGAGCAATCAGCCCCAGCATTTT
CASSSIPGSNQPQHF
>TRBJ1-3|TRBV10-3|-|TRBD1
TGTGCCATCAGTGGACCACAGGGGAACACCATATATTTT
CAISGPQGNTIYF
>TRBJ1-5|TRBV6-5|-|-
TGTGCCAGCAGTCTCCTCCCCGGGGATCAGCCCCAGCATTTT
CASSLLPGDQPQHF
>TRBJ2-1|TRBV19|-|TRBD2
TGTGCCAGTACCCCGGCGGGGGGGGCCTACAATGAGCAGTTCTTC
CASTPAGGAYNEQFF
>TRBJ2-1|TRBV12-5|once|TRBD2
TGTGCTAGTGGTTTCGGGACTAGCGGGAGTAGTGGAGGGGGTGAGCAGTTCTTC
CASGFGTSGSSGGGEQFF
>TRBJ2-4|TRBV5-1|-|TRBD1
TGCGCCAGCAGCCGTGAACCGGGACAGGGGTTCATTCAGTACTTC
CASSREPGQGFIQYF
>TRBJ1-5|TRBV19|-|-
TGTGCCATCATTATTTCGTATCAGCCCCAGCATTTT
CAIIISYQPQHF
>TRBJ1-5|TRBV5-6|-|-
TGTGCCAGCAGCCCAACACCCTGGGGCAATCAGCCCCAGCATTTT
CASSPTPWGNQPQHF
>TRBJ1-6|TRBV5-6|-|-
TGTGCCAGCAGCTACGGGGGAGGGGCCCCGGCCCTCCACTTT
CASSYGGGAPALHF
>TRBJ1-2|TRBV28|once|TRBD1
TGTGCCAGCAGTTCAGGACAGGGACGAAGCTATGGCTACACCTTC
CASSSGQGRSYGYTF
>TRBJ2-3|TRBV27|-|TRBD2
TGTGCCAGCACCCGTAGCGGGGAGAGTGATACGCAGTATTTT
CASTRSGESDTQYF
>TRBJ1-4|TRBV4-2|-|-
TGTGCCAGCAGCCAAGCGGGGGGCCAAGCTAACGAAAAACTGTTTTTT
CASSQAGGQANEKLFF
>TRBJ2-2|TRBV29-1|-|-
TGCAGCGTTGATAAGGTGGACACCGGGGAGCTGTTTTTT
CSVDKVDTGELFF
>TRBJ2-2|TRBV5-1|-|TRBD2
TGCGCCAGCACACGGACTAGCGGGACCGGGGAGCTGTTTTTT
CASTRTSGTGELFF
>TRBJ2-1|TRBV28|-|TRBD2
TGTGCCAGCAGTTTAGGGCTAGCGGGGGCCTGGCAGCAGTTCTTC
CASSLGLAGAWQQFF
>TRBJ1-1|TRBV15|-|-
TGTGCCACCAGCAGAGATCACCTCCGGTACGGACGGGACACTGAAGCTTTCTTT
CATSRDHLRYGRDTEAFF
>TRBJ2-1|TRBV18|-|-
TGTGCCAGCTCAACCCTCGGGCGCGGGGCCGGGGACAATGAGCAGTTCTTC
CASSTLGRGAGDNEQFF
>TRBJ2-3|TRBV5-8|-|-
TGTGCCAGCAGCTTGGCCGGGACCCCCACAGATACGCAGTATTTT
CASSLAGTPTDTQYF
>TRBJ2-7|TRBV11-2|-|-
TGTGCCAGCACCCCCGCCAGGGGCTCTTACGAGCAGTACTTC
CASTPARGSYEQYF
>TRBJ1-1|TRBV7-9|-|-
TGTGCCAGCAGCTTAGCGGGTGGGGGAGGCACTGAAGCTTTCTTT
CASSLAGGGGTEAFF
>TRBJ1-1|TRBV15|few|-
TGTGCCACCAGCAGAGACGACAGGAGGACGACTGAAGCTTTCTTT
CATSRDDRRTTEAFF
>TRBJ1-2|TRBV7-2|-|-
TGTGCCAGCAGCTTAGAAGGACATAGAGTAACAGTTGGCTACACCTTC
CASSLEGHRVTVGYTF
>TRBJ2-6|TRBV15|-|-
TGTGCCACCAGCCCTCGGGGGTCCTCTGGGGCCAACGTCCTGACTTTC
CATSPRGSSGANVLTF
>TRBJ1-2|TRBV19|-|-
TGTGCCAGTCGTCCCGGGAACTATGGCTACACCTTC
CASRPGNYGYTF
>TRBJ1-5|TRBV5-1|-|TRBD1
TGCGCCAGCAGCCCCGGGACAGGGCCTCAGCCCCAGCATTTT
CASSPGTGPQPQHF
>TRBJ2-2|TRBV7-3|few|-
TGTGCCAGCAGCTTAGTCGGGACGGGCGGGGAGCTGTTTTTT
CASSLVGTGGELFF
>TRBJ2-3|TRBV14|-|TRBD2
TGTGCCAGCAGCCAGGCCCGGACTAGCGCTCTCCGCACAGATACGCAGTATTTT
CASSQARTSALRTDTQYF
>TRBJ2-5|TRBV11-2|-|-
TGTGCCAGCAGCGGAGGGGTGGGAGAGACCCAGTACTTC
CASSGGVGETQYF
>TRBJ2-5|TRBV6-8|-|TRBD2
TGTGCCAGCAGTTACCGCCTAGCGGGAGGGGAAGAGACCCAGTACTTC
CASSYRLAGGEETQYF
>TRBJ2-7|TRBV27|few|-
TGTGCCAGCAGTCCGACCGGGACCTCCTACGAGCAGTACTTC
CASSPTGTSYEQYF
>TRBJ1-4|TRBV5-1|-|-
TGCGCCAGCAGCTTTTCGGCAGGGGAAGGGGATAATGAAAAACTGTTTTTT
CASSFSAGEGDNEKLFF
>TRBJ1-1|TRBV6-5|-|-
TGTGCCAGCAGCCCCCGTCGTACTGAAGCTTTCTTT
CASSPRRTEAFF
>TRBJ1-5|TRBV18|-|-
TGTGCCAGCTCACCCCCGGGCCCAACAAATCAGCCCCAGCATTTT
CASSPPGPTNQPQHF
>TRBJ1-2|TRBV11-2|-|-
TGTGCCAGCAGCTTGGGGCAGGGGCCGGGCTATGGCTACACCTTC
CASSLGQGPGYGYTF
>TRBJ2-3|TRBV28|-|TRBD2
TGTGCCAGTGCCGGGACTAGCGGGGGGGATACGCAGTATTTT
CASAGTSGGDTQYF
>TRBJ1-3|TRBV30|-|-
TGTGCCTGGAGTGGCCTGGGGGACACCATATATTTT
CAWSGLGDTIYF
>TRBJ2-7|TRBV28|-|-
TGTGCCAGCAGTTTAGGTAGCGTCTCCTACGAGCAGTACTTC
CASSLGSVSYEQYF
>TRBJ2-2|TRBV5-1|-|TRBD2
TGCGCCAGCAGCACCGGACTAGCTGGCGGGGAGCTGTTTTTT
CASSTGLAGGELFF
>TRBJ2-7|TRBV5-6|-|TRBD1
TGTGCCAGCAGCTCGCCGGGACAGGGCTACGAGCAGTACTTC
CASSSPGQGYEQYF